This T cell receptor beta chain is drawn from a study of Graves' ophthalmopathy and Graves' hyperthyroidism. The CDR3 extends over 14 amino acids. The germline V and J ends were trimmed by 5 bases and 0 bases, with 11 bases remaining between them. This clonotype showed up just a few times. Amplification from RNA transcripts yielded the TCR beta CDR3 regions. An initial RT-PCR round employing HTBI primers preceded a second-round multiplex PCR. A single record per CDR3 protein comes from TCRdb applying MiXCR to the multiplex PCR reads. Here the sample spans around 1.1 million distinct CDR3 sequences, about two fifths being singletons.

The receptor's source is an adult man with Graves' hyperthyroidism. Sequencing was done on a sample of peripheral blood or thyroid tissue (not recorded which). The chain carries TRBV12-3 or TRBV12-4 and TRBJ2-7; D remains unclear. Here the CDR3 DNA reads TGTGCCAGCAGTCCACAAGATCTCTCCTACGAGCAGTACTTC. It specifies CASSPQDLSYEQYF.